Each of the 13 T cell receptor beta chains below was sequenced from the same sample in a study of CD8 T cells in Susac syndrome. When the RNA was reverse transcribed, random hexamers were used with an input of roughly 0.45 to 1 ug. TCRdb processed the immunoSEQ multiplex PCR reads anew with MiXCR; each CDR3 protein has one entry. The profile shows around 170,000 distinct CDR3 sequences, 95% of them singletons. The sequencing input was CD8+ T cells from PBMCs. These receptors were collected from a human donor with multiple sclerosis.

V and J are TRBV28 and TRBJ2-7; D perhaps matches TRBD2 (5 bases). V was pared by 2 bases and J by 3 bases, with 11 bases between. The CDR3 is 14 residues long. Germline-derived CDR1 and CDR2 are MDHEN and SYDVKM. The CDR3 spells CASSLGGPGYEQYF. CDR3 nucleotide sequence: TGTGCCAGCAGTTTAGGAGGTCCGGGCTACGAGCAGTACTTC.

V is TRBV3-1 and J is TRBJ2-1; 9 positions match TRBD2. CDR3 size: 17 residues. Germline values: CDR1 LGHDT, CDR2 YNNKEL (reference sequence). V trimming: 4 bases; J trimming: 3 bases; junction bases outside the gene matches: 10. The CDR3 sequence is CASSPDPTSGFYNEQFF. CDR3 bases: TGTGCCAGCAGCCCAGACCCGACTAGCGGATTCTACAATGAGCAGTTCTTC.

The V and J genes are TRBV12-3 or TRBV12-4 and TRBJ2-3; D gene ambiguous. V dropped 3 bases and J dropped 2 bases, with 3 bases sitting between them. The CDR3 totals 12 residues. CDR3 nucleotides: TGTGCCAGCAGTTTTTTCACAGATACGCAGTATTTT. This gives the protein CASSFFTDTQYF.

The chain has TRBV7-6 and TRBJ2-1; D is possibly TRBD2 (6 bases). Trimming removed 1 base at V and 4 bases at J, with 14 bases between. Looked up from germline, CDR1 is SGHVS and CDR2 is FNYEAQ. The CDR3 has 16 amino acids. In DNA, the CDR3 is TGTGCCAGCAGCTTAGTGGTCGGGAGTGGATACAATGAGCAGTTCTTC. Translated, it gives CASSLVVGSGYNEQFF.

A single count supports this clonotype. The CDR3 here is CASSQDQLAGSYEQYF. Here the CDR3 DNA reads TGTGCCAGCAGCCAAGATCAACTAGCGGGATCCTACGAGCAGTACTTC. V usage is TRBV3-1 and J usage is TRBJ2-7; 10 nucleotides match TRBD2. Trimming took 0 bases from V and 1 from J; bases not matched to a gene: 3. CDR3 length equals 16 residues. Germline CDR1 is LGHDT and CDR2 is YNNKEL (reference sequence).

This clonotype has only a few counts. This chain's CDR3 is CASSQDPPGSGSTDTQYF. The CDR3 DNA reads as TGTGCCAGCAGCCAAGATCCCCCGGGGAGCGGGAGCACAGATACGCAGTATTTT. The V gene is TRBV3-1, the J gene TRBJ2-3; D is possibly TRBD2 (6 bases). The germline gives CDR1 LGHDT, CDR2 YNNKEL (reference sequence). This CDR3 is built from 18 residues. V dropped 0 bases and J dropped 0 bases, with 16 bases sitting between them.

The rearrangement uses TRBV11-2 and TRBJ1-1; D is uncertain. The V gene lost 6 bases and the J gene lost 4 bases, with 9 bases spanning the gap. Germline CDR1 and CDR2: SGHAT and FQNNGV. The CDR3 has 12 residues. CDR3 sequence: CASRTGFTEAFF. Here the CDR3 DNA reads TGTGCCAGCAGAACTGGGTTCACTGAAGCTTTCTTT.

This clonotype showed up just once. The gene calls are TRBV29-1 and TRBJ2-1; D possibly matches TRBD1 or TRBD2 (5 bases each). Trimming cost V 6 bases and J 5 bases, with 14 bases left between them. The CDR3 runs 13 residues. Germline V gene data show CDR1 as SQVTM and CDR2 as ANQGSEA. The CDR3 here is CSVGPSGDNEQFF. Written as DNA, the CDR3 is TGCAGCGTGGGACCAAGTGGCGACAATGAGCAGTTCTTC.

The chain combines TRBV6-1 with TRBJ2-7; the D call may be TRBD1 or TRBD2 (6 bases each). Germline V gives CDR1 MNHNS, CDR2 SASEGT. The V end was cut by 6 bases, the J end by 7 bases, with 31 bases between. This CDR3 spans 18 amino acids. The CDR3 here is CASSNGRRGLFPTEEQYF. CDR3 nucleotides: TGTGCCAGCAGCAACGGGCGCAGGGGACTGTTCCCTACGGAGGAGCAGTACTTC.

V gene TRBV9 combines with J gene TRBJ2-1; TRBD2 matches at 9 bases. The germline CDR1 and CDR2 sequences are SGDLS and YYNGEE. The V and J ends lost 2 bases and 4 bases, in that order; junction bases with no gene match: 4. This CDR3 comprises 15 residues. The CDR3 spells CASSVGGGAYNEQFF. The CDR3 DNA follows: TGTGCCAGCAGCGTTGGCGGGGGGGCGTACAATGAGCAGTTCTTC.

The CDR3, as DNA: TGTGCCAGCAGTGAAGTCTATCCAAGCCGTGCAGATACGCAGTATTTT. Protein product: CASSEVYPSRADTQYF. The rearrangement joins TRBV6-1 to TRBJ2-3, with no clear D. Germline V gene lookup returns CDR1 MNHNS and CDR2 SASEGT. Trimming took 1 base from V and 4 from J, leaving 15 bases between them. The CDR3 length is 16 residues.

The genes are TRBV7-6 and TRBJ2-1, with 12 nucleotides matching TRBD2. CDR1 and CDR2 from the germline V gene are SGHVS and FNYEAQ. V was pared by 2 bases and J by 6 bases, with 5 bases of the junction left unmatched. The CDR3 sequence is 16 residues long. DNA of the CDR3: TGTGCCAGCAGCTTACATGGACTAGCGGGGTTCAATGAGCAGTTCTTC. This sequence encodes CASSLHGLAGFNEQFF.

This chain joins TRBV7-9 and TRBJ1-1; 7 bases align to TRBD1. CDR3 length equals 13 residues. From germline, CDR1 is SEHNR and CDR2 FQNEAQ (reference sequence). V lost 1 base and J lost 8; bases outside the gene matches: 4. The CDR3 DNA reads TGTGCCAGCAGCTTAGGGGGGACAGAGGAAGCTTTCTTT. Translated: CASSLGGTEEAFF. The full variable domain, completed using reference TRBV7-9 and TRBJ1-1, is DTGVSQNPRHKITKRGQNVTFRCDPISEHNRLYWYRQTLGQGPEFLTYFQNEAQLEKSRLLSDRFSAERPKGSFSTLEIQRTEQGDSAMYLCASSLGGTEEAFFGQGTRLTVV.